This passage covers 27 T cell receptor beta chains from one sample sequenced in a study of T cell responses to AZD1222 COVID-19 vaccine. Libraries were prepared by immunoSEQ multiplex PCR; TCRdb keeps only in-frame clonotypes and omits some of them. The sample contains about 82,000 clones, roughly 90% of which appear only once. The specimen was peripheral blood, collected on day 0 of AZD1222 vaccination. The source of these receptors is an adult in good health.

The CDR3 DNA follows: TGTGCCAGCACCTCCGGGACGTCTGGAAACACCATATATTTT. It encodes CASTSGTSGNTIYF. This chain connects TRBV2 to TRBJ1-3; D may be TRBD1 (5 bases). V was shortened by 7 bases and J by 1 base, with 11 bases between the two germline ends. Germline lookup yields CDR1 SNHLY and CDR2 FYNNEI. CDR3 length: 14 residues.

The chain is built from TRBV7-2 and TRBJ2-3; D ambiguous. The germline gives CDR1 SGHTA, CDR2 FQGNSA. Trimming pared 1 base from V and 2 bases from J, leaving 7 bases between. The CDR3 contains 14 residues. The CDR3 DNA is TGTGCCAGCAGCTTAGACAGAGCCACAGATACGCAGTATTTT. Encoded protein: CASSLDRATDTQYF.

In its sample, this clone was seen once. V usage is TRBV12-3 or TRBV12-4 and J usage is TRBJ1-1; D unclear. The CDR3 has 12 amino acids. Between the trimmed V and J ends, which lost 3 bases and 0 bases, there was a span of 2 bases. CDR3 in DNA: TGTGCCAGCAGTTTCCTGAACACTGAAGCTTTCTTT. It specifies CASSFLNTEAFF.

The chain links TRBV19 to TRBJ1-4; TRBD1 aligns across 7 bases. Germline loops: CDR1 LNHDA, CDR2 SQIVND (reference sequence). This CDR3 comprises 15 residues. Trimming removed 2 bases from V and 7 bases from J; junction bases left unmatched: 7. As DNA, the CDR3 is TGTGCCAGTAGTATATCAGGGGGACGAGGTGAAAAACTGTTTTTT. This gives the protein CASSISGGRGEKLFF. The whole variable domain, filled in from reference TRBV19 and TRBJ1-4, reads DGGITQSPKYLFRKEGQNVTLSCEQNLNHDAMYWYRQDPGQGLRLIYYSQIVNDFQKGDIAEGYSVSREKKESFPLTVTSAQKNPTAFYLCASSISGGRGEKLFFGSGTQLSVL.

With regard to this clone: The same CDR3 also results from other DNA sequences found in this sample. This chain connects TRBV6-1 to TRBJ1-1; D may be TRBD1 (5 bases). The germline gives CDR1 MNHNS, CDR2 SASEGT. This CDR3 is 15 amino acids long. The V end lost 3 bases, the J end lost 4 bases, and 15 bases lay between the germline ends. CDR3 nucleotide sequence: TGTGCCAGCAGTGAGGGTCCGGGGCTAAGCACTGAAGCTTTCTTT. Translation gives CASSEGPGLSTEAFF.

The V call is TRBV28, the J call TRBJ1-2, with D perhaps matching TRBD1 (5 bases). V lost 6 bases and J lost 12, with 23 bases in between. This CDR3 region has 14 residues. Germline lookup yields CDR1 MDHEN and CDR2 SYDVKM. The CDR3 region has the DNA TGTGCCAGCAGACACAGGACCCGAGAAGGTAGCCACACCTTC. As protein: CASRHRTREGSHTF.

The table lists this clone with a count of one. CDR3 coding DNA: TGTGCCAGCAGTTACCGACGGACAGGGGGCCAAGAGACCCAGTACTTC. Its protein is CASSYRRTGGQETQYF. V usage is TRBV6-2 or TRBV6-3 and J usage is TRBJ2-5; TRBD1 matches 10 bases. V lost 2 bases, J lost 1 base, and 4 bases stayed unmatched. The germline V gene has CDR1 MNHEY and CDR2 SVGEGT. There are 16 residues in the CDR3.

The chain combines TRBV27 with TRBJ2-5; D gene unclear. CDR1 MNHEY and CDR2 SMNVEV come from the germline V gene (reference sequence). CDR3 length equals 13 residues. Deletions cut 4 bases from V and 3 bases from J, with 9 bases between. The CDR3 nucleotides are TGTGCCAGCAGTTCGGGTAGAAAAGAGACCCAGTACTTC. Amino acid sequence: CASSSGRKETQYF.

The gene calls are TRBV9 and TRBJ2-1; D is unresolved. CDR3 length equals 14 residues. The V and J ends lost 0 bases and 3 bases respectively, with 7 bases between them. Germline CDR1 and CDR2: SGDLS and YYNGEE. CDR3 bases: TGTGCCAGCAGCGTAGAGGGTGGCTACAATGAGCAGTTCTTC. Amino acid sequence: CASSVEGGYNEQFF.

The V gene is TRBV5-1, the J gene TRBJ2-2, with D hard to call. V lost 0 bases and J lost 11, with 11 bases in between. The CDR3 runs to 13 residues. Germline CDR1 and CDR2: SGHRS and YFSETQ. The CDR3 loop reads CASSLASRSELFF. The CDR3 DNA sequence: TGCGCCAGCAGCTTGGCCAGCAGATCTGAGCTGTTTTTT. Using reference TRBV5-1 and TRBJ2-2 for the parts outside the CDR3, the full variable domain is KAGVTQTPRYLIKTRGQQVTLSCSPISGHRSVSWYQQTPGQGLQFLFEYFSETQRNKGNFPGRFSGRQFSNSRSEMNVSTLELGDSALYLCASSLASRSELFFGEGSRLTVL.

This rearrangement joins TRBV27 to TRBJ1-5; D is unresolved. Germline V CDR1 and CDR2: MNHEY, SMNVEV (reference sequence). V lost 6 bases and J lost 2, with 14 bases in between. This CDR3 contains 15 residues. CDR3 loop: CASRTLGSGNQPQHF. Written as DNA, the CDR3 is TGTGCCAGCAGAACACTGGGTTCGGGCAATCAGCCCCAGCATTTT.

The rearrangement links TRBV13 to TRBJ1-5; D gene unclear. Germline CDR1 PRHDT, CDR2 FYEKMQ (reference sequence). This CDR3 has 15 amino acids. V was trimmed by 1 base and J by 0 bases, leaving 7 bases between them. The CDR3 region has the DNA TGTGCCAGCAGCTTAGCTGAGGCTAGCAATCAGCCCCAGCATTTT. The encoded protein is CASSLAEASNQPQHF.

The chain employs TRBV29-1 and TRBJ1-6; TRBD1 aligns across 9 bases. The germline V gene has CDR1 SQVTM and CDR2 ANQGSEA. CDR3 length: 17 amino acids. With 4 bases clipped from V and 0 bases from J, the junction kept 7 bases outside the gene matches. CDR3 coding DNA: TGCAGCGTTGTACGGACAGGGGAAAGCTCCTATAATTCACCCCTCCACTTT. Its translation is CSVVRTGESSYNSPLHF.

The rearrangement uses TRBV7-2 and TRBJ1-5; D gene unclear. There are 15 residues in the CDR3. Germline CDR1 reads SGHTA; CDR2 reads FQGNSA. Trimming stripped 6 bases from V and 0 bases from J, with 12 bases between. The CDR3 region is CASSIFGYSNQPQHF. In DNA, the CDR3 is TGTGCCAGCAGTATATTTGGGTATAGCAATCAGCCCCAGCATTTT.

This clone was recorded only once. This chain links TRBV6-5 with TRBJ2-3, with D uncertain. Germline V gene sequence: CDR1 MNHEY, CDR2 SVGAGI. V gave up 2 bases and J gave up 4 bases, with 7 bases separating them. This CDR3 comprises 13 residues. The CDR3 protein is CASSYDTPDTQYF. DNA for the CDR3: TGTGCCAGCAGTTACGACACACCAGATACGCAGTATTTT.

The chain recombines TRBV7-3 with TRBJ2-1, with 7 bases that match TRBD1. CDR1 and CDR2 (germline): SGHTA, FQGTGA. The CDR3 loop spans 13 amino acids. Trimming took 4 bases from V and 9 from J; bases not matched to a gene: 6. The CDR3 region is CASSSTGDGEQFF. The DNA of the CDR3 is TGTGCCAGCAGCTCAACAGGGGACGGTGAGCAGTTCTTC. The variable domain in full, with the rest retrieved from reference TRBV7-3 and TRBJ2-1, is GAGVSQTPSNKVTEKGKYVELRCDPISGHTALYWYRQSLGQGPEFLIYFQGTGAADDSGLPNDRFFAVRPEGSVSTLKIQRTERGDSAVYLCASSSTGDGEQFFGPGTRLTVL.

The rearrangement links TRBV7-2 to TRBJ2-1, with TRBD2 as a possible D gene (6 bases). CDR3 length: 14 residues. Germline V gene data show CDR1 as SGHTA and CDR2 as FQGNSA. Trimming removed 4 bases at V and 4 bases at J, with 11 bases between. DNA for the CDR3: TGTGCCAGCAGCTACCGGGGACTTTACAATGAGCAGTTCTTC. Translation gives CASSYRGLYNEQFF.

The J gene is TRBJ1-1, the V gene TRBV5-5, with D possibly TRBD1 on 5 matching bases. CDR1 and CDR2 from the germline V gene are SGHKS and YYEKEE (reference sequence). The CDR3 is 11 amino acids. V lost 2 bases, J lost 11 bases, and 10 bases lay in between. CDR3 in DNA: TGTGCCAGCAGCTTTACGGGGCAGGCTTTCTTT. It is translated as CASSFTGQAFF.

On this clone: This sample also contains other DNA sequences that code for the same CDR3. This rearrangement joins TRBV7-3 to TRBJ2-7, with TRBD1 matching 7 bases. The germline CDR1 and CDR2 sequences are SGHTA and FQGTGA. The trim removed 5 bases at V and 1 base at J, leaving 8 bases unmatched. The CDR3 extends over 15 amino acids. The CDR3 nucleotides read TGTGCCAGCAGCATGGGGACAGACGGATCCTACGAGCAGTACTTC. This encodes CASSMGTDGSYEQYF.

The chain combines TRBV6-5 with TRBJ2-7, with D tentatively TRBD1 (6 bases). In germline, CDR1 is MNHEY, CDR2 SVGAGI. The CDR3 loop spans 13 amino acids. Trimming took off 2 bases at V and 4 bases at J, with 9 bases between the two ends. CDR3 in amino acids: CASSYRDTYEQYF. The CDR3 coding sequence is TGTGCCAGCAGTTACCGGGACACGTACGAGCAGTACTTC.

This chain uses TRBV14 with TRBJ2-7; possible D gene TRBD1, 5 bases. V lost 4 bases to trimming and J lost 2 bases, with 12 bases between them. CDR3 size: 14 residues. The germline V gene has CDR1 SGHDN and CDR2 FVKESK. CDR3 residues: CASSPQVPPYEQYF. Written as DNA, the CDR3 is TGTGCCAGCAGCCCACAGGTCCCTCCCTACGAGCAGTACTTC.

CDR3 sequence (DNA): TGTGCCAGCAGTTCCTGGACGGAACGCACCTACGAGCAGTACTTC. This codes for CASSSWTERTYEQYF. This chain joins TRBV28 and TRBJ2-7; unclear D gene. Germline V gene lookup returns CDR1 MDHEN and CDR2 SYDVKM. CDR3 length equals 15 residues. V dropped 4 bases and J dropped 2 bases, with 15 bases sitting between them.

V usage is TRBV7-8 and J usage is TRBJ2-5; maybe TRBD1 (6 bases). Germline values: CDR1 SGHVS, CDR2 FQNEAQ. This CDR3 comprises 12 residues. With 5 bases removed from V and 4 bases from J, the gap between germline ends came to 8 bases. In nucleotides, the CDR3 is TGTGCCAGCAGCCGGGACATAGAGACCCAGTACTTC. Its translation: CASSRDIETQYF.

This clone appeared a single time. A read error may account for a junction end that differs from germline. This chain links TRBV10-2 with TRBJ2-7; D remains unclear. This CDR3 is 14 amino acids long. From germline, CDR1 is WSHSY and CDR2 SAAADI. The CDR3 bases are TGCGCCAGCAGTGAGTTCGACTCCCCCAGTACGCCGCACTTC. Amino acid sequence: CASSEFDSPSTPHF.

This chain links TRBV7-8 with TRBJ2-6; perhaps TRBD1 as D (5 bases). Between the trimmed V and J ends, which lost 3 bases and 0 bases, there was a span of 15 bases. CDR3 size: 18 residues. Germline CDR1 reads SGHVS; CDR2 reads FQNEAQ. CDR3 sequence (DNA): TGTGCCAGCAGCTTTAGGTCGGGTAGGGGCTCTGGGGCCAACGTCCTGACTTTC. This sequence encodes CASSFRSGRGSGANVLTF.

The chain couples TRBV7-2 to TRBJ2-2; D call uncertain. The V end lost 1 base, the J end lost 4 bases, and 4 bases lay between the germline ends. CDR1 SGHTA and CDR2 FQGNSA come from the germline V gene. The length of the CDR3 is 13 residues. The CDR3 nucleotides are TGTGCCAGCAGCTTAGTGGCCACCGGGGAGCTGTTTTTT. Its translation is CASSLVATGELFF.

The V call is TRBV6-6, the J call TRBJ1-4, with D uncertain. Germline values: CDR1 MNHNY, CDR2 SVGAGI (reference sequence). This CDR3 comprises 14 residues. Trimming stripped 7 bases from V and 3 bases from J, with 12 bases between. The CDR3 bases are TGTGCCAGCACCCCGTCGGTTTCTAATGAAAAACTGTTTTTT. Translation gives CASTPSVSNEKLFF.